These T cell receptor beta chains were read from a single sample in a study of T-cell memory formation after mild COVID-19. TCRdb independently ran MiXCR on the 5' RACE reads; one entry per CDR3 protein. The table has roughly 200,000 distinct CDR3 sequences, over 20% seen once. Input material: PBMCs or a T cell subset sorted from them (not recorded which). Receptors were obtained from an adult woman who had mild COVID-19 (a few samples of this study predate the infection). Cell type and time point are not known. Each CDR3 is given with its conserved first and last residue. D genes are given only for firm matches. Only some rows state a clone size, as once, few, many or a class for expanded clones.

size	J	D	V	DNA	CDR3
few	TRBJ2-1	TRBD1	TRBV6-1	TGTGCCAGCAGTGAAGGGGCGGACAGGGCCAACAATGAGCAGTTCTTC	CASSEGADRANNEQFF
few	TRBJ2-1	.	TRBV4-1	TGCGCCAGCAGCCGCACCGGGGGCACCTACAATGAGCAGTTCTTC	CASSRTGGTYNEQFF
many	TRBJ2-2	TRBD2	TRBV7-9	TGTGCCAGCAGCTCGTTGACGACTAGCGGACGAACGAACACCGGGGAGCTGTTTTTT	CASSSLTTSGRTNTGELFF
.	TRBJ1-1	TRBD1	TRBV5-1	TGCGCCAGCAGCTTTGGTGGACAGGGTGTCGCTGAAGCTTTCTTT	CASSFGGQGVAEAFF
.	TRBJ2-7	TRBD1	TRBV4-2	TGTGCCAGCAGCCACCGGACAGGGGACTCCTACGAGCAGTACTTC	CASSHRTGDSYEQYF
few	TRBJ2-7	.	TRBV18	TGTGCCAGCTCACCACGGGACTTTTCCTACGAGCAGTACTTC	CASSPRDFSYEQYF
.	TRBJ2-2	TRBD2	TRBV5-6	TGTGCCAGCAGCTCCGGACTAGCGGGAGAGGGCACCGGGGAGCTGTTTTTT	CASSSGLAGEGTGELFF
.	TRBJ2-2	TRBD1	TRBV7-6	TGTGCCACCCCGAGGGGTTACAGGGGGCAAAACACCGGGGAGCTGTTTTTT	CATPRGYRGQNTGELFF
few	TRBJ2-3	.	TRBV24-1	TGTGCCACCAGTGATTTGCACGGGATAGACGCAGATACGCAGTATTTT	CATSDLHGIDADTQYF
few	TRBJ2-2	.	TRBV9	TGTGCCAGCACCGGGGAGCTGTTTTTT	CASTGELFF
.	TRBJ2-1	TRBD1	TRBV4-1	TGCGCCAGCGCCCCCGGGACAGGGGGCTGGAATGAGCAGTTCTTC	CASAPGTGGWNEQFF
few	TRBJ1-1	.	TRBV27	TGTGCCAGCAGTTCCCCAGGAACTGAAGCTTTCTTT	CASSSPGTEAFF
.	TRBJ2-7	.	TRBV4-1	TGCGCCAGCAGCCAATCGACAGGCCTAGGTCACGAGCAGTACTTC	CASSQSTGLGHEQYF
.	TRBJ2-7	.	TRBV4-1	TGCGCCAGCAGCCAAGCGAACCACCCTGGCGAGCAGTACTTC	CASSQANHPGEQYF